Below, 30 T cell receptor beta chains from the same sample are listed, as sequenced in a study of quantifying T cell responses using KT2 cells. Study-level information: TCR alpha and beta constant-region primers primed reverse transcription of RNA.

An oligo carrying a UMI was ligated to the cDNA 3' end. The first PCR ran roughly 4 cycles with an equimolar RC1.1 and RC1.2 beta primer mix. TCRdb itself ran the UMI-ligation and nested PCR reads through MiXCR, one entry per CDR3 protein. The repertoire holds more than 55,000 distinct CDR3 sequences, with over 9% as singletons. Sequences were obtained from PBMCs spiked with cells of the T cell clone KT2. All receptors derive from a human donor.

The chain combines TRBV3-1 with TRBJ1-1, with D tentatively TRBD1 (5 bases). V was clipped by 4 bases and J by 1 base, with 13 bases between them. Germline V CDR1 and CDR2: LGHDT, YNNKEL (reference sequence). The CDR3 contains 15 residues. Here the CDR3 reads CASSPDATGNTEAFF. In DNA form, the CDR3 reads TGTGCCAGCAGCCCTGATGCCACAGGGAACACTGAAGCTTTCTTT.

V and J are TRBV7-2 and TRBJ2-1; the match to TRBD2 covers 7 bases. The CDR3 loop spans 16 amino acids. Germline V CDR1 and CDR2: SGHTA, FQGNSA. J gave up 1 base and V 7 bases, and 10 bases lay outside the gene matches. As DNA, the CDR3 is TGTGCCAGCACCCAAGAAACTAGCGTTTCCTACAATGAGCAGTTCTTC. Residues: CASTQETSVSYNEQFF.

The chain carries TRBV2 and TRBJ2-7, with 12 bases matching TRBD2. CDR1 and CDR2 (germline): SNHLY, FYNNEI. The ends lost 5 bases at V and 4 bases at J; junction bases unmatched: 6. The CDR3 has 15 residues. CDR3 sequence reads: CASSRLAGAGYEQYF. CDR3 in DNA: TGTGCCAGCAGTCGACTAGCGGGGGCAGGGTACGAGCAGTACTTC.

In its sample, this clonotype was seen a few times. The CDR3 region is CASSPDPSDRENTEAFF. The CDR3 region has the DNA TGTGCCAGCAGCCCAGACCCCTCGGACAGGGAGAACACTGAAGCTTTCTTT. The genes are TRBV11-3 and TRBJ1-1; 8 nucleotides match TRBD1. The CDR3 has 17 amino acids. Per the germline V gene, CDR1 is SGHNT and CDR2 is YENEEA. V trimming: 5 bases; J trimming: 1 base; junction bases outside the gene matches: 12.

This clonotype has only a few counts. CDR3 sequence reads: CASSPEAIQETQYF. Here the CDR3 DNA reads TGTGCCAGCTCACCAGAGGCCATCCAAGAGACCCAGTACTTC. The chain joins TRBV18 to TRBJ2-5; D gene ambiguous. The V gene lost 2 bases and the J gene lost 1 base, with 8 bases spanning the gap. This CDR3 has 14 amino acids. Looked up from germline, CDR1 is KGHSH and CDR2 is LQKENI.

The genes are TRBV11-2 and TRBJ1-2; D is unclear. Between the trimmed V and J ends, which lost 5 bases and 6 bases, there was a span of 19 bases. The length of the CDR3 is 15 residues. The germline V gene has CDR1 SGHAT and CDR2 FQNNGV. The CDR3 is CASSPGWRDKNGYTF. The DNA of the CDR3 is TGTGCCAGCAGCCCGGGGTGGAGGGATAAGAATGGCTACACCTTC.

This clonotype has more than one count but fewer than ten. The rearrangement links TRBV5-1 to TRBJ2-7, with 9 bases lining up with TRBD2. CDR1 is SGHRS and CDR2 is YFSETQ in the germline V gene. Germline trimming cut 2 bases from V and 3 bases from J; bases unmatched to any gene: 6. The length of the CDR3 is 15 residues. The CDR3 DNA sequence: TGCGCCAGCAGCTTCCAGCGGGAGGTTGACTACGAGCAGTACTTC. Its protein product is CASSFQREVDYEQYF. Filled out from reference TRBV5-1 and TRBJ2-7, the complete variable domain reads KAGVTQTPRYLIKTRGQQVTLSCSPISGHRSVSWYQQTPGQGLQFLFEYFSETQRNKGNFPGRFSGRQFSNSRSEMNVSTLELGDSALYLCASSFQREVDYEQYFGPGTRLTVT.

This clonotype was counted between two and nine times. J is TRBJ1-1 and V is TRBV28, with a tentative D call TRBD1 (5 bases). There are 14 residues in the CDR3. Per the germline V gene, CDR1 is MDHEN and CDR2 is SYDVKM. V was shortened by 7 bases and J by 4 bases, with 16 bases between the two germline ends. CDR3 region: CASIGWGVGTEAFF. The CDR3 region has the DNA TGTGCCAGCATCGGGTGGGGGGTAGGCACTGAAGCTTTCTTT.

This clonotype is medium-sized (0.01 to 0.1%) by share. The CDR3 is CSASDRRAGELFF. The CDR3 bases are TGCAGCGCTTCGGACAGGCGGGCCGGGGAGCTGTTTTTT. The chain links TRBV29-1 to TRBJ2-2; 7 bases are shared with TRBD1. This CDR3 is built from 13 residues. The germline CDR1 and CDR2 sequences are SQVTM and ANQGSEA. The V gene end was trimmed by 7 bases and the J gene end by 6 bases; junction bases not matched to a gene: 8.

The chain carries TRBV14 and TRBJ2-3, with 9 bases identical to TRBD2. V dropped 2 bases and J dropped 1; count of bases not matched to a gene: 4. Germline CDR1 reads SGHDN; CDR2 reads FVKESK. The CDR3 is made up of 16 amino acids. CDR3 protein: CASSQMRLAGTDTQYF. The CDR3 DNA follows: TGTGCCAGCAGCCAAATGAGACTAGCGGGCACAGATACGCAGTATTTT.

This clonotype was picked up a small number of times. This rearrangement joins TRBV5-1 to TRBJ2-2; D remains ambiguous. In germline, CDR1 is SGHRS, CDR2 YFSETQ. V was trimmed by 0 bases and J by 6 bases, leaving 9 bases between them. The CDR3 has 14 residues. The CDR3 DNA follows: TGCGCCAGCAGCTTGGCCATCGATGCCGGGGAGCTGTTTTTT. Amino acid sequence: CASSLAIDAGELFF.

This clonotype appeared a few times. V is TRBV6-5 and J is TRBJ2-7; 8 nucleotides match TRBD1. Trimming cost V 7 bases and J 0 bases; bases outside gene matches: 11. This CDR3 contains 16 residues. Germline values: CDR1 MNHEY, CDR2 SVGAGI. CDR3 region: CASTGKIGTGSYEQYF. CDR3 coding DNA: TGTGCCAGCACGGGAAAAATAGGGACAGGCTCCTACGAGCAGTACTTC.

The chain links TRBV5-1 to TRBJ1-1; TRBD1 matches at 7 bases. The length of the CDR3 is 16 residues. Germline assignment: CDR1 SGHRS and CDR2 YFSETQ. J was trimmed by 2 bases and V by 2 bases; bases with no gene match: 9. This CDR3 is CASSFLPGQRNTEAFF. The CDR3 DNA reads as TGCGCCAGCAGCTTCCTACCGGGACAGCGAAACACTGAAGCTTTCTTT. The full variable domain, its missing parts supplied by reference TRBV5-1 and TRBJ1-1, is KAGVTQTPRYLIKTRGQQVTLSCSPISGHRSVSWYQQTPGQGLQFLFEYFSETQRNKGNFPGRFSGRQFSNSRSEMNVSTLELGDSALYLCASSFLPGQRNTEAFFGQGTRLTVV.

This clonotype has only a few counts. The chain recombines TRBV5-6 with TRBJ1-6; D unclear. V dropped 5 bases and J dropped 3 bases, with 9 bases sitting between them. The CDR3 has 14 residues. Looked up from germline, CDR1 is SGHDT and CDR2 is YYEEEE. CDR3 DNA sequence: TGTGCCAGCAGTTGGTCAAACTATAATTCACCCCTCCACTTT. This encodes CASSWSNYNSPLHF.

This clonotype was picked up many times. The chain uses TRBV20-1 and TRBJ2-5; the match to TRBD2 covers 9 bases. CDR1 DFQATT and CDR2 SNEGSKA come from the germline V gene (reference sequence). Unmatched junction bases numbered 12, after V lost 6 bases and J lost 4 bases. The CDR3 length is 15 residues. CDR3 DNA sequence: TGCAGTGCCCCGTGGGCGGGGGGGCCCGGAGAGACCCAGTACTTC. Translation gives CSAPWAGGPGETQYF.

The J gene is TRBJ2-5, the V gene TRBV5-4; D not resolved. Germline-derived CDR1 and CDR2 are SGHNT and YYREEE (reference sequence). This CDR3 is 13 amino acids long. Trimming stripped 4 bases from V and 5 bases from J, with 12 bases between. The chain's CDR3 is CASSIERRETQYF. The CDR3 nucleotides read TGTGCCAGCAGCATCGAACGACGGGAGACCCAGTACTTC.

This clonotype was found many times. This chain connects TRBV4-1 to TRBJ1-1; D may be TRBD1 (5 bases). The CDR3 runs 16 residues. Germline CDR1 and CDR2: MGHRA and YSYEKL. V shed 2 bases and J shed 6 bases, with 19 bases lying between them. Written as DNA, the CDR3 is TGCGCCAGCAGCCAATGGGACCTTCCCCCACACCCTGAAGCTTTCTTT. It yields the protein CASSQWDLPPHPEAFF.

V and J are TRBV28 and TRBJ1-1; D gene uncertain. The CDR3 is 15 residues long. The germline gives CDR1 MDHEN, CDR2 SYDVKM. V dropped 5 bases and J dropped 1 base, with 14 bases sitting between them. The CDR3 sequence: CASSRRKTENTEAFF. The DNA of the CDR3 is TGTGCCAGCAGTCGACGAAAGACGGAGAACACTGAAGCTTTCTTT.

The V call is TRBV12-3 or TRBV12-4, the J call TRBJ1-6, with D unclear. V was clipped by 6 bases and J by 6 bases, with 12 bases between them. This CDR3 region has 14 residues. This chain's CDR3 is CASSPPGGNSPLHF. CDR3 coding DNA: TGTGCCAGCAGCCCGCCAGGTGGTAATTCACCCCTCCACTTT.

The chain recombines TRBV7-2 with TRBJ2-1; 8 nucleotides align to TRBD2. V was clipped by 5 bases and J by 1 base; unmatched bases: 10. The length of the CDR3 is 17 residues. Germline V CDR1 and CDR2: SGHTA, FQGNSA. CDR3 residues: CASSKSGTRNSYNEQFF. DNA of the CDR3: TGTGCCAGCAGCAAATCCGGGACTAGGAATTCCTACAATGAGCAGTTCTTC.

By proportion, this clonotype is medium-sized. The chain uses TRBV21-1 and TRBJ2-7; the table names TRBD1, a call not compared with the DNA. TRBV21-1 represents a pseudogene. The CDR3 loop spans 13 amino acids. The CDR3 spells CASSKRQAYEQYF. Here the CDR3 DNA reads TGTGCCAGCAGCAAGCGACAGGCCTACGAGCAGTACTTC.

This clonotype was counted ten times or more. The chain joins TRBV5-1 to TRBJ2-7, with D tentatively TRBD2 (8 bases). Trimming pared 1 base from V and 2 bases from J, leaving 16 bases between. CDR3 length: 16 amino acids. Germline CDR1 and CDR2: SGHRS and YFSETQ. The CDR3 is CASSLSGGGAAYEQYF. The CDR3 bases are TGCGCCAGCAGCTTGTCGGGAGGGGGCGCCGCCTACGAGCAGTACTTC.

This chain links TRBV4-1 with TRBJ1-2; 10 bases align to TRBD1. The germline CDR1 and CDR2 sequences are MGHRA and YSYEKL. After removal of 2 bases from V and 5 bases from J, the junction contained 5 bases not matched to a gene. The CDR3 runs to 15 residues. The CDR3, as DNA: TGCGCCAGCAGCCAACGACAGGGGGCAACTTATGGCTACACCTTC. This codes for CASSQRQGATYGYTF.

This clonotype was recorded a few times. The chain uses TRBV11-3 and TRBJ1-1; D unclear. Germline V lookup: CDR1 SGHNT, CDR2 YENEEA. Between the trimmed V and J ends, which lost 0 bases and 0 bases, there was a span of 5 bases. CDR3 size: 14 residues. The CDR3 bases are TGTGCCAGCAGCTTAGAGGCGCTGAACACTGAAGCTTTCTTT. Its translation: CASSLEALNTEAFF.

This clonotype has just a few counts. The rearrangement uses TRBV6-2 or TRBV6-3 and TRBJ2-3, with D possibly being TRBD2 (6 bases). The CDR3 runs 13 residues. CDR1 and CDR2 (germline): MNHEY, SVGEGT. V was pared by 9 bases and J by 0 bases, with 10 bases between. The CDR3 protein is CASSGASTDTQYF. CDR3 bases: TGTGCCAGTAGCGGTGCTAGCACAGATACGCAGTATTTT.

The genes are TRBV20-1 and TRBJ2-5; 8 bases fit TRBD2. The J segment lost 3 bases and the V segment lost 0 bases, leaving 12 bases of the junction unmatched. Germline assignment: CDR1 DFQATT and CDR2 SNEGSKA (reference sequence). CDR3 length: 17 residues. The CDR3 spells CSAREYGVAGSKETQYF. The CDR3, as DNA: TGCAGTGCTAGAGAATACGGGGTAGCGGGGAGCAAAGAGACCCAGTACTTC.

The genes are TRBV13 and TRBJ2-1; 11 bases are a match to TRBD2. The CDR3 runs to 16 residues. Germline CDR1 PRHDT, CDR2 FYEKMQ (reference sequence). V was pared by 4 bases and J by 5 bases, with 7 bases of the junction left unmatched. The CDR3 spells CASSSLPGLADNEQFF. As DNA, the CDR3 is TGTGCCAGCAGCTCCTTACCGGGACTAGCGGACAATGAGCAGTTCTTC.

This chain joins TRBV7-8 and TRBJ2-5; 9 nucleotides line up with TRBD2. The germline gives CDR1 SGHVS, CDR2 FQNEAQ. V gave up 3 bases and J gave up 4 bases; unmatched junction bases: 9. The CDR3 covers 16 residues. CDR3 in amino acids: CASSFRPLAGVETQYF. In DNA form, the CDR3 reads TGTGCCAGCAGCTTCAGACCTTTAGCGGGGGTAGAGACCCAGTACTTC. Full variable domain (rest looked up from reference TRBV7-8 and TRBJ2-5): GAGVSQSPRYKVAKRGQDVALRCDPISGHVSLFWYQQALGQGPEFLTYFQNEAQLDKSGLPSDRFFAERPEGSVSTLKIQRTQQEDSAVYLCASSFRPLAGVETQYFGPGTRLLVL.

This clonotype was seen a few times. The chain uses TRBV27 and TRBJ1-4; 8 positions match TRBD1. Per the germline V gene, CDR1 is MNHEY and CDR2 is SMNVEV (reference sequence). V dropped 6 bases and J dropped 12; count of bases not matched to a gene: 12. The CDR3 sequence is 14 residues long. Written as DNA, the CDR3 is TGTGCCAGCAGCCTGGACAGGGCTGGGCGCGAACTGTTTTTT. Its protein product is CASSLDRAGRELFF.

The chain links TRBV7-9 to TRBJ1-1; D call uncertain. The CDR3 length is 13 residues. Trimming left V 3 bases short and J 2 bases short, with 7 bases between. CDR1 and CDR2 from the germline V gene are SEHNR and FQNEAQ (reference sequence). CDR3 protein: CASSFPPNTEAFF. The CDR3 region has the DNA TGTGCCAGCAGCTTCCCACCTAACACTGAAGCTTTCTTT.